The rows below give T cell receptor beta chains drawn from one sample of a study of shared clonotypes between healthy human individuals. Sequenced by immunoSEQ multiplex PCR; TCRdb stores in-frame clones only, minus some. The repertoire consists of approximately 530,000 clones, with about 96% occurring once and the leading ten covering 0.05% to 0.07%. Sample: naive CD4+ T cells sorted from blood. These TCRs come from a woman aged 30 to 39 in good health. Both conserved end residues are part of each CDR3. The D gene is left open where the match is weak. Clone size, where shown, is once, few, many, or a class for clones that have expanded.

clone_size: .
d_call: .
v_call: TRBV25-1
j_call: TRBJ1-3
cdr3_nt: TGTGCCAGCACCGAGGGGGGAACTGGAAACACCATATATTTT
cdr3_aa: CASTEGGTGNTIYF

clone_size: .
d_call: .
v_call: TRBV5-5
j_call: TRBJ1-1
cdr3_nt: TGTGCCAGCAGCTTGGCCCTTTTGGGGAACACTGAAGCTTTCTTT
cdr3_aa: CASSLALLGNTEAFF

clone_size: .
d_call: .
v_call: TRBV6-5
j_call: TRBJ1-6
cdr3_nt: TGTGCCAGCAGCATGGACTCACATAATTCACCCCTCCACTTT
cdr3_aa: CASSMDSHNSPLHF

clone_size: .
d_call: .
v_call: TRBV28
j_call: TRBJ2-7
cdr3_nt: TGTGCCAGCAGTTCACCGATGGGGTACGAGCAGTACTTC
cdr3_aa: CASSSPMGYEQYF

clone_size: .
d_call: .
v_call: TRBV19
j_call: TRBJ1-2
cdr3_nt: TGTGCCAGTACTCCGACAGCTACTAACTATGGCTACACCTTC
cdr3_aa: CASTPTATNYGYTF

clone_size: .
d_call: TRBD1
v_call: TRBV27
j_call: TRBJ1-1
cdr3_nt: TGTGCCAGCAGTTTCTACGCAGGGGGCACTGAAGCTTTCTTT
cdr3_aa: CASSFYAGGTEAFF

clone_size: .
d_call: .
v_call: TRBV7-9
j_call: TRBJ1-2
cdr3_nt: TGTGCCAGCAGCCCCGGACAGAACTATGGCTACACCTTC
cdr3_aa: CASSPGQNYGYTF

clone_size: once
d_call: TRBD1
v_call: TRBV15
j_call: TRBJ2-7
cdr3_nt: TGTGCCACCAGCATAGGGGGCCGTAGGGAAACCTACGAGCAGTACTTC
cdr3_aa: CATSIGGRRETYEQYF

clone_size: .
d_call: .
v_call: TRBV6-5
j_call: TRBJ1-1
cdr3_nt: TGTGCCAGCAGTTACTCGTGGACATCGGCTGAAGCTTTCTTT
cdr3_aa: CASSYSWTSAEAFF

clone_size: .
d_call: .
v_call: TRBV6-6
j_call: TRBJ2-7
cdr3_nt: TGTGCCAGCAGTTACGGGACAAGTTACGAGCAGTACTTC
cdr3_aa: CASSYGTSYEQYF

clone_size: .
d_call: .
v_call: TRBV29-1
j_call: TRBJ1-1
cdr3_nt: TGCAGCATTGGGGTGTTCGGAGACACTGAAGCTTTCTTT
cdr3_aa: CSIGVFGDTEAFF